Below are 27 T cell receptor beta chains sequenced from a single sample in a study of T cell repertoires in cytomegalovirus infection. These receptors are not linked to any known antigen. MiXCR, run by TCRdb on the reads, gives a single entry per CDR3 protein. The data hold 900,000 to 950,000 distinct CDR3 sequences, with roughly 30% observed a single time. The specimen was cultured CD8+ T cells from PBMCs, collected from culture after CMV antigen stimulation. Receptors were obtained from a human donor in good health (CMV status not recorded). Some clones in this sample may be carry-over from other donors' samples.

The V gene is TRBV2, the J gene TRBJ1-5, with D possibly TRBD1 on 6 matching bases. The germline V and J ends were trimmed by 4 bases and 4 bases, with 8 bases remaining between them. Germline CDR1 reads SNHLY; CDR2 reads FYNNEI. There are 13 residues in the CDR3. The CDR3 here is CASSVRGNQPQHF. Here the CDR3 DNA reads TGTGCCAGCAGTGTTAGGGGGAATCAGCCCCAGCATTTT.

This clonotype has a handful of counts. This rearrangement joins TRBV19 to TRBJ2-3; D is possibly TRBD1 or TRBD2 (6 bases each). From germline, CDR1 is LNHDA and CDR2 SQIVND (reference sequence). Trimming left V 7 bases short and J 8 bases short, with 10 bases between. The CDR3 length is 11 residues. The chain's CDR3 is CASTEGGTQYF. CDR3 DNA sequence: TGTGCCAGTACCGAGGGGGGTACGCAGTATTTT.

This clonotype was counted between two and nine times. The chain has TRBV7-9 and TRBJ1-2; D not resolved. The V gene's germline CDR1 is SEHNR and CDR2 FQNEAQ (reference sequence). There are 14 residues in the CDR3. V lost 5 bases and J lost 8, with 18 bases in between. The CDR3 protein is CASSGFTTSLGYTF. DNA for the CDR3: TGTGCCAGCAGCGGGTTCACCACGTCCTTGGGCTACACCTTC.

In its sample, this clonotype was seen a few times. The V and J genes are TRBV19 and TRBJ1-2, with 7 nucleotides matching TRBD1. The CDR3 is made up of 14 amino acids. V was clipped by 5 bases and J by 2 bases; unmatched bases: 5. Germline values: CDR1 LNHDA, CDR2 SQIVND (reference sequence). The CDR3 coding sequence is TGTGCCAGTAGTTCGGACAGGATAAACTATGGCTACACCTTC. Translation gives CASSSDRINYGYTF. Full variable domain (missing parts from reference TRBV19 and TRBJ1-2): DGGITQSPKYLFRKEGQNVTLSCEQNLNHDAMYWYRQDPGQGLRLIYYSQIVNDFQKGDIAEGYSVSREKKESFPLTVTSAQKNPTAFYLCASSSDRINYGYTFGSGTRLTVV.

This clonotype was counted only a few times. The chain links TRBV7-9 to TRBJ2-2, with TRBD1 identical over 7 bases. This CDR3 contains 15 residues. Trimming removed 5 bases from V and 7 bases from J; junction bases left unmatched: 10. Germline CDR1 SEHNR, CDR2 FQNEAQ (reference sequence). In nucleotides, the CDR3 is TGTGCCAGCAGCCCTCAACAGGGGAATAACGGGGAGCTGTTTTTT. Encoded protein: CASSPQQGNNGELFF.

This chain uses TRBV2 with TRBJ2-4; D is undetermined. Per germline, CDR1 SNHLY and CDR2 FYNNEI. V gave up 3 bases and J gave up 2 bases, with 11 bases separating them. CDR3 length equals 15 residues. The DNA of the CDR3 is TGTGCCAGCAGTGAGCGCCATCGGACCAAAAACATTCAGTACTTC. Protein: CASSERHRTKNIQYF.

This clonotype was recorded a few times. This chain connects TRBV7-3 to TRBJ2-1; TRBD2 is a possible D gene (6 bases). The CDR3 is 13 residues long. The ends were cut back, 5 bases at V and 7 bases at J, with 12 bases in the middle. Germline CDR1 reads SGHTA; CDR2 reads FQGTGA. The DNA of the CDR3 is TGTGCCAGCAGCCCACTAGCTTGGAATGAGCAGTTCTTC. Its protein product is CASSPLAWNEQFF.

The sample holds many counts of this clonotype. The chain is built from TRBV7-9 and TRBJ2-1, with TRBD1 identical over 8 bases. CDR3 length: 14 amino acids. V shed 5 bases and J 8 bases; nucleotides not matched to a gene: 8. Germline V gene data show CDR1 as SEHNR and CDR2 as FQNEAQ (reference sequence). CDR3 sequence: CASSPDRELHEQFF. The CDR3 nucleotides are TGTGCCAGCAGCCCGGACAGGGAGCTACATGAGCAGTTCTTC.

This chain links TRBV7-9 with TRBJ2-3; D may be TRBD1 (6 bases). V lost 6 bases and J 4 bases, leaving 8 bases between the germline ends. The germline CDR1 and CDR2 sequences are SEHNR and FQNEAQ (reference sequence). The CDR3 covers 12 residues. DNA for the CDR3: TGTGCCAGCAGGAAGGGGGCAGATACGCAGTATTTT. Protein sequence: CASRKGADTQYF.

This clonotype turned up a few times. The CDR3 DNA reads as TGTGCCAGCAGCCCGTTCCCCGGCACCACAGATACGCAGTATTTT. Residues: CASSPFPGTTDTQYF. The rearrangement uses TRBV27 and TRBJ2-3; D gene ambiguous. This CDR3 is 15 amino acids long. Trimming pared 6 bases from V and 2 bases from J, leaving 15 bases between. Germline V CDR1 and CDR2: MNHEY, SMNVEV (reference sequence).

V usage is TRBV15 and J usage is TRBJ1-5; TRBD1 agrees at 8 bases. The germline CDR1 and CDR2 sequences are LNHNV and YYDKDF (reference sequence). The CDR3 runs 14 residues. The ends lost 4 bases at V and 6 bases at J; junction bases unmatched: 5. In DNA, the CDR3 is TGTGCCACCAGCACAGGACAGGGCGGTCAGCCCCAGCATTTT. It codes for CATSTGQGGQPQHF.

The chain recombines TRBV14 with TRBJ1-1; D uncertain. Between the trimmed V and J ends, which lost 4 bases and 2 bases, there was a span of 17 bases. CDR1 and CDR2 from the germline V gene are SGHDN and FVKESK. The CDR3 loop spans 16 amino acids. The CDR3: CASSLSVGVGNTEAFF. The DNA for the CDR3 is TGTGCCAGCAGCCTCTCGGTGGGCGTTGGTAACACTGAAGCTTTCTTT.

J is TRBJ1-1 and V is TRBV12-3 or TRBV12-4; D is perhaps TRBD1 (5 bases). CDR3 length: 14 residues. Trimming took off 5 bases at V and 4 bases at J, with 14 bases between the two ends. This chain's CDR3 is CASSPRGDGTEAFF. CDR3 DNA sequence: TGTGCCAGCAGTCCTCGGGGCGACGGCACTGAAGCTTTCTTT.

The table lists this clonotype with a few counts. The chain employs TRBV12-5 and TRBJ1-1; D ambiguous. Looked up from germline, CDR1 is LGHNT and CDR2 is FRNRAP. The CDR3 is 12 amino acids. V lost 5 bases and J 8 bases, leaving 12 bases between the germline ends. The CDR3 sequence is CASGQNTDEAFF. In DNA, the CDR3 is TGTGCTAGTGGTCAAAATACAGACGAAGCTTTCTTT.

This clonotype was seen only a few times. V and J are TRBV7-6 and TRBJ2-5; D is undetermined. This CDR3 is 13 amino acids long. V lost 5 bases and J 2 bases, leaving 9 bases between the germline ends. The germline gives CDR1 SGHVS, CDR2 FNYEAQ. In DNA, the CDR3 is TGTGCCAGCAGCCCCCCAAATCAAGAGACCCAGTACTTC. It specifies CASSPPNQETQYF.

In its sample, this clonotype was seen a few times. This chain uses TRBV29-1 with TRBJ1-4; D is perhaps TRBD1 (5 bases). CDR1 is SQVTM and CDR2 is ANQGSEA in the germline V gene. Trimming pared 4 bases from V and 5 bases from J, leaving 11 bases between. The CDR3 totals 13 residues. The CDR3 here is CSVGQGLNEKLFF. Here the CDR3 DNA reads TGCAGCGTTGGTCAGGGCTTAAATGAAAAACTGTTTTTT.

With regard to this clonotype: This sequence may be a read error, since a much larger clone differs from it by one base. The V call is TRBV2, the J call TRBJ1-2; 7 positions match TRBD1. There are 13 residues in the CDR3. Looked up from germline, CDR1 is SNHLY and CDR2 is FYNNEI. Trimming cost V 6 bases and J 3 bases; bases outside gene matches: 4. The CDR3 loop reads CASRPGGDYGYTF. The DNA of the CDR3 is TGTGCCAGCAGGCCAGGGGGAGACTATGGCTACACCTTC.

V usage is TRBV6-1 and J usage is TRBJ1-1; 8 nucleotides agree with TRBD1. CDR3 length: 16 amino acids. CDR1 is MNHNS and CDR2 is SASEGT in the germline V gene. Losses at the gene ends were 1 base for V and 5 bases for J; bases not matched to a gene: 9. The CDR3 DNA reads as TGTGCCAGCAGTGAAGGGGGGGCAGGGGGCTATACTGAAGCTTTCTTT. Amino acid sequence: CASSEGGAGGYTEAFF.

On this clonotype itself: The junction differs from germline at one of its ends, possibly a read error. The chain employs TRBV7-7 and TRBJ2-1; D gene uncertain. Germline lookup yields CDR1 SSHAT and CDR2 FNYEAQ (reference sequence). The CDR3 spans 13 residues. In DNA, the CDR3 is TGTGCTAGCAGCCCGGGCTGGGTTAATGAGCAGTTCTTC. Amino acid sequence: CASSPGWVNEQFF.

The chain uses TRBV7-4 and TRBJ2-5, with TRBD1 identical over 8 bases. Germline CDR1 is SGHVT and CDR2 is SQSDAQ. V was pared by 5 bases and J by 5 bases, with 10 bases of the junction left unmatched. The CDR3 covers 15 residues. CDR3 sequence reads: CASSQDQGARETQYF. The CDR3 DNA reads as TGTGCCAGCAGCCAAGATCAGGGGGCGAGGGAGACCCAGTACTTC.

At least ten counts were recorded for this clonotype. The chain recombines TRBV7-8 with TRBJ2-1; the D is unclear. Germline V gene data show CDR1 as SGHVS and CDR2 as FQNEAQ. V was trimmed by 1 base and J by 2 bases, leaving 15 bases between them. This CDR3 is 17 amino acids long. The CDR3 coding sequence is TGTGCCAGCAGCTTAGTGATTGCCCCTAACACCTACAATGAGCAGTTCTTC. Translated, it gives CASSLVIAPNTYNEQFF.

V is TRBV2 and J is TRBJ2-3; D remains unclear. V was trimmed by 6 bases and J by 2 bases, leaving 12 bases between them. CDR1 and CDR2 (germline): SNHLY, FYNNEI. The CDR3 runs to 14 residues. CDR3 sequence reads: CASSPVVFTDTQYF. The CDR3 DNA sequence: TGTGCCAGCAGCCCGGTGGTCTTCACAGATACGCAGTATTTT.

This clonotype was observed a handful of times. The chain uses TRBV15 and TRBJ2-3, with D possibly TRBD1 on 6 matching bases. This CDR3 is 16 amino acids long. Trimming shortened V by 0 bases and J by 2 bases, and 12 bases separated the two germline ends. Germline CDR1 is LNHNV and CDR2 is YYDKDF (reference sequence). The CDR3 nucleotides are TGTGCCACCAGCAGAGATTGGGACATCTCCACAGATACGCAGTATTTT. This gives the protein CATSRDWDISTDTQYF.

V gene TRBV7-8 combines with J gene TRBJ2-3; TRBD2 matches 7 bases. The CDR3 runs 16 residues. Germline V CDR1 and CDR2: SGHVS, FQNEAQ. V trimming: 7 bases; J trimming: 0 bases; junction bases outside the gene matches: 10. This chain's CDR3 is CASKQRGYPSTDTQYF. CDR3 DNA: TGTGCCAGCAAGCAGCGGGGATATCCTAGCACAGATACGCAGTATTTT.

This chain links TRBV6-1 with TRBJ2-7; 12 nucleotides line up with TRBD2. With V trimmed by 2 bases and J by 3 bases, 2 bases remained unmatched. Germline assignment: CDR1 MNHNS and CDR2 SASEGT. The CDR3 spans 15 residues. In nucleotides, the CDR3 is TGTGCCAGCAGTGAACTAGCGGGGGGGCTCTACGAGCAGTACGTC. This translates into CASSELAGGLYEQYV.

The V call is TRBV25-1, the J call TRBJ2-1; no definite D call. This CDR3 has 12 residues. Germline-derived CDR1 and CDR2 are MGHDK and SYGVNS. The V gene lost 2 bases and the J gene lost 8 bases, with 7 bases spanning the gap. CDR3 sequence: CASSEEVHEQFF. The CDR3 coding sequence is TGTGCCAGCAGTGAAGAAGTGCATGAGCAGTTCTTC.

In this sample, this clonotype turned up a few times. The rearrangement uses TRBV27 and TRBJ2-1, with 15 nucleotides matching TRBD2. This CDR3 region has 16 residues. Germline V lookup: CDR1 MNHEY, CDR2 SMNVEV (reference sequence). Losses at the gene ends were 6 bases for V and 10 bases for J; bases not matched to a gene: 10. The CDR3 DNA follows: TGTGCCAGCAGACTACGGACTAGCGGGGGGGCTGGGGAGCAGTTCTTC. Amino acids: CASRLRTSGGAGEQFF.